The source of this TCR beta chain is a study of T cells in lung cancer brain metastases listed by TCRdb under 2018. The study in broad terms: Most of the 20 patients had a history of tobacco use, with a median of about 36 pack-years. About 90% of the 20 patients received no interval therapy between primary and metastasis resection. The cohort included about 20 patients who provided about 40 specimens, with each patient contributing one primary lung lesion and one brain metastasis. A median interval of about 340 days was observed between acquisition of the primary and brain metastasis specimens. The median age of the patients at first diagnosis was around 59 years, and the group included several males and 11 to 12 females. The average DNA integrity number was 3.5 to 4 in both primary and metastatic specimens, and the two sites did not differ significantly. In this study, the TCR beta CDR3 repertoires of fully resected primary non-small cell lung cancers were compared with those of paired brain metastases. What the study reported, not specific to this receptor: The ten most abundant clones accounted for a significantly larger fraction of the repertoire in brain metastases than in primaries, which suggests clonal expansion. Effects of preoperative corticosteroids on T cell infiltration in brain metastases could not be controlled. Most clones were lesion-specific, with limited overlap between paired lesions (mean Morisita index 0.23). Retrieval of the complete infiltrating T cell repertoire may have been prevented by DNA fragmentation in FFPE samples. Significantly fewer unique productive clones were found in brain metastases than in paired primaries (median 1540 versus 4551).

Between about 2 and 5.5 ug genomic DNA was input per sample, and equal DNA input was given to paired samples. TCR beta libraries were constructed in two PCR steps with the immunoSEQ hsTCRbeta Kit, which uses multiplexed V and J gene primers. Pooled libraries, together with positive and negative controls, were sequenced on an Illumina MiSeq with a 100-cycle paired-end protocol. From the authors' description of their analysis: Raw data were processed by the immunoSEQ vendor into normalized, annotated TCR beta repertoire reports. Richness was defined as unique clones by nucleotide sequence, and total richness was extrapolated with the iChao1 and Efron-Thisted estimators. Pielou's evenness, Simpson's index, top-ten clone proportional abundance, and Morisita overlap index were used to characterize and compare paired lesions. TCRdb provides this immuneACCESS table in a form limited to in-frame rearrangements. Some clones are lacking; in checked studies, under half of them reflect an unresolved V gene, and why the rest are absent is not known. V and J calls and clone size follow that table, whereas D and trimming were derived from the DNA. In all, the sample holds about 3,200 clones, and 91% of those were seen once. The leading ten clones occupy around 2.8% of the sample.

With respect to this clone: The antigen it recognizes is unknown. It has no much larger one-base neighbor in the sample; base qualities were not kept.

V was cut back by 4 bases and J by 6 bases, leaving a gap of 14 bases between them. Taken from cysteine to phenylalanine, the CDR3 has 14 residues. The entry retains the CDR3 DNA only, 42 bases that are in frame from base 1. Reading the germline V gene (reference sequence) gives CDR1 MNHEY and CDR2 SMNVEV. Patients underwent resection for synchronous oligometastatic disease or delayed recurrence of a solitary brain metastasis. To avoid including cancers other than NSCLC, any patient with a history of multiple malignancies was excluded. Tumor areas were macrodissected from five or six deparaffinized 10 um unstained sections guided by marked H&E slides. All specimens were fixed in formalin and embedded in paraffin (FFPE). The AllPrep DNA/RNA FFPE Kit was used for extraction of genomic DNA.

Recombination joined TRBV27 with TRBJ2-3, with no confidently assigned D gene. This sequence was found in a man aged 70 or older with non-small cell lung cancer. Sequencing input: tumor tissue from the primary lung tumor. This sample's cell subset or site label indicates: primary lung cancer lesion. The CDR3 protein sequence reads: CASSSRALADTQYF. The DNA is TGTGCCAGCAGTTCCCGCGCCTTGGCCGATACGCAGTATTTT.